This entry lists 7 T cell receptor beta chains sequenced from one sample in a study of CD8 T cells in Susac syndrome. Reverse transcription of about 0.45 to 1 ug RNA was performed with random hexamers. TCRdb used MiXCR to reprocess the immunoSEQ multiplex PCR reads, holding one entry per CDR3 protein. The sample has hundreds of thousands of distinct CDR3 sequences, roughly 96% seen once. The sequenced sample was CD4+ T cells from PBMCs. The origin of the receptors is a human donor with multiple sclerosis.

J is TRBJ1-4 and V is TRBV6-6; 7 bases line up with TRBD1. The V and J ends lost 6 bases and 5 bases, in that order; junction bases with no gene match: 3. From germline, CDR1 is MNHNY and CDR2 SVGAGI (reference sequence). This CDR3 is 13 amino acids long. DNA of the CDR3: TGTGCCAGCAGGAGGGGACAGAATGAAAAACTGTTTTTT. This sequence encodes CASRRGQNEKLFF.

The chain employs TRBV20-1 and TRBJ2-4, with unresolved D. Germline V lookup: CDR1 DFQATT, CDR2 SNEGSKA (reference sequence). There are 13 residues in the CDR3. Trimming removed 5 bases at V and 3 bases at J, with 11 bases between. The CDR3 spells CSAQVSVKNIQYF. The DNA for the CDR3 is TGCAGTGCTCAAGTCTCCGTCAAAAACATTCAGTACTTC.

This clonotype was found once. The rearrangement joins TRBV9 to TRBJ2-1; the D is unclear. Germline assignment: CDR1 SGDLS and CDR2 YYNGEE. The length of the CDR3 is 15 residues. The V end lost 7 bases, the J end lost 0 bases, and 14 bases lay between the germline ends. CDR3 protein: CASSSDGSSYNEQFF. CDR3 bases: TGTGCCAGCTCCAGTGACGGGTCCTCCTACAATGAGCAGTTCTTC.

The rearrangement joins TRBV5-1 to TRBJ2-7; unclear D gene. The CDR3 has 15 amino acids. Germline V gene lookup returns CDR1 SGHRS and CDR2 YFSETQ. Trimming cost V 4 bases and J 0 bases, with 14 bases left between them. The CDR3 protein is CASSQSVTSSYEQYF. The DNA of the CDR3 is TGCGCCAGCAGCCAGAGCGTAACCAGCTCCTACGAGCAGTACTTC.

This clonotype has just a few counts. This chain links TRBV5-1 with TRBJ2-7, with D possibly TRBD1 on 5 matching bases. Germline V gene data show CDR1 as SGHRS and CDR2 as YFSETQ. The CDR3 totals 12 residues. V was cut by 1 base and J by 6 bases, with 8 bases left in between. This chain's CDR3 is CASSLQTGEQYF. CDR3 DNA sequence: TGCGCCAGCAGCTTGCAAACAGGCGAGCAGTACTTC.

V and J are TRBV7-9 and TRBJ1-1; 11 bases line up with TRBD1. V shed 5 bases, J shed 3 bases, and the junction held 5 bases outside the gene matches. The germline V gene encodes CDR1 SEHNR and CDR2 FQNEAQ (reference sequence). The CDR3 length is 15 residues. The CDR3 nucleotides read TGTGCCAGCAGCCGTGGGACAGGGGGTGACACTGAAGCTTTCTTT. It translates to CASSRGTGGDTEAFF.

This clonotype has a single count. V is TRBV27 and J is TRBJ2-7; 9 bases match TRBD2. The germline V gene encodes CDR1 MNHEY and CDR2 SMNVEV (reference sequence). The CDR3 covers 13 residues. J lost 4 bases, V lost 7 bases, and 5 bases had no gene match. CDR3 sequence reads: CASKTSGEYEQYF. The CDR3 DNA follows: TGTGCCAGCAAGACTAGCGGAGAATACGAGCAGTACTTC.